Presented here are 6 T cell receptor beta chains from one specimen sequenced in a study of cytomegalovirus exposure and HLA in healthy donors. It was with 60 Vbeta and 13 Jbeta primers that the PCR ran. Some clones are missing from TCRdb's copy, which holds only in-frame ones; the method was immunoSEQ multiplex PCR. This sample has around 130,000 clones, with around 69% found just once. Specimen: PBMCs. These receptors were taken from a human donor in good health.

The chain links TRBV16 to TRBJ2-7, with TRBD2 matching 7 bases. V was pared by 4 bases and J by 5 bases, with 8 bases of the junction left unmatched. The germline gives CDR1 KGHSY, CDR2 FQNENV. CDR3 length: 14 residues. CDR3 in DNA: TGTGCCAGCAGCCCCAATCAGCGGGGCCACGAGCAGTACTTC. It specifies CASSPNQRGHEQYF.

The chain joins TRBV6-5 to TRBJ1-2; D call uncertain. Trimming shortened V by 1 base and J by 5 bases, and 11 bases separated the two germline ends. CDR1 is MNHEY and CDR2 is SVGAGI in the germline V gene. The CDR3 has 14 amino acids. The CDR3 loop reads CASSYWAGLYGYTF. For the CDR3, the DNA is TGTGCCAGCAGTTACTGGGCAGGCCTATATGGCTACACCTTC.

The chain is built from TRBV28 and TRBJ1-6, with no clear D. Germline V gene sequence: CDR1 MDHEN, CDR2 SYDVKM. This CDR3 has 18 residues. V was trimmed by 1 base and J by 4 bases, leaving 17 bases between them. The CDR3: CASSLSPGGIGYNSPLHF. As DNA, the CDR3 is TGTGCCAGCAGTTTATCCCCGGGAGGCATAGGATATAATTCACCCCTCCACTTT.

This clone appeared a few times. The CDR3 DNA reads as TGTGCCAGCAGCCAAAATGACAGGGGTAATTCACCCCTCCACTTT. The encoded protein is CASSQNDRGNSPLHF. This sequence joins TRBV7-9 and TRBJ1-6, with 8 bases fitting TRBD1. V dropped 5 bases and J dropped 6; count of bases not matched to a gene: 6. The length of the CDR3 is 15 residues. Germline values: CDR1 SEHNR, CDR2 FQNEAQ (reference sequence).

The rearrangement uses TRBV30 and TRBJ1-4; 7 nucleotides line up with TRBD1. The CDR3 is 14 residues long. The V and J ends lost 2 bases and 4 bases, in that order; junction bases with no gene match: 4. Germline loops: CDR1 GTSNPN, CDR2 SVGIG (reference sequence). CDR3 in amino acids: CAWSRGTDNEKLFF. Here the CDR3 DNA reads TGTGCCTGGAGTCGGGGGACAGATAATGAAAAACTGTTTTTT.

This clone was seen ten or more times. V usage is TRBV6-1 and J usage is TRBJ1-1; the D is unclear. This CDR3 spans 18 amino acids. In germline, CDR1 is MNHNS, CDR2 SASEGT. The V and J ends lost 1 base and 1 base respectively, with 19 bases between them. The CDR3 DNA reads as TGTGCCAGCAGTGAAGAATTATCCCAAACCCTAAGGAACACTGAAGCTTTCTTT. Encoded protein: CASSEELSQTLRNTEAFF.